The present T cell receptor beta chain was sequenced within a study of identifying expanded T cells in peripheral blood. No infections or other immune events were documented during collection. With respect to this clone: The antigen is unknown.

Germline lookup yields CDR1 MGHDK and CDR2 SYGVNS. Deletions cut 1 base from V and 0 bases from J, with 12 bases between. The CDR3 length is 16 residues. Whole-study findings and limits: Approximately two-week clone count variance significantly increased as total template count grew. About 1.2 clones differed between technical replicates, versus about 16 and 19 over time.

Here immunoSEQ multiplex PCR was the method, and the copy in TCRdb shows in-frame clones only, minus some. The sample comprises 50,000 to 60,000 clones, 82% of which are singletons, and 14% rests with the top ten. Sequencing was performed on blood. The chain employs TRBV25-1 and TRBJ2-5; D may correspond to TRBD1 or TRBD2 (5 bases each). The TCR sequence derives from a person between 18 and 75 years old in good health. In DNA form, the CDR3 reads TGTGCCAGCAGTGAATTTCTCGGGGCCAACCAAGAGACCCAGTACTTC. Amino acids: CASSEFLGANQETQYF.